This T cell receptor (beta chain) is from a study of T cells expressing NK-cell markers. Notes on the study in general: Researchers report these clonotypes also headed the CD3+CD56-NKG2C+ fraction in several donors. Questions lingered over whether expanded NKG2C+ T cell clones were HCMV-specific. NKG2C+ dominant clonotypes from a handful of donors made up about 1.0-8% of CD8+ T cells.

The authors generated TCR beta cDNA through 5'RACE template switching with UMIs. With the 5' RACE reads reprocessed, TCRdb shows one record per CDR3 protein and no DNA. The table lists fewer than 550,000 distinct CDR3 sequences, with 1.4% to 1.5% in the top ten. Details on this clonotype: No antigen is known for it.

Sequencing input: blood T cells: a sorted CD56 or NKG2C T cell subset, CD4+ or CD8+ T cells, or bulk PBMC T cells (not recorded which). This receptor was taken from a woman aged 45-65 years in good health.

CDR3 loop: CATEADSRETQYF. The V gene is TRBV15, the J gene TRBJ2-5. CDR1 and CDR2 (germline): LNHNV, YYDKDF (reference sequence). The CDR3 runs 13 residues.